Shown below are 27 T cell receptor beta chains from a single sample sequenced in a study of cytomegalovirus exposure and HLA in healthy donors. With 60 Vbeta and 13 Jbeta primers, the PCR was carried out. Generated by immunoSEQ multiplex PCR, the TCRdb table keeps only in-frame clones and is missing some. The profile shows approximately 190,000 clones, approximately 80% of them singletons. Source material: PBMCs. The receptors stem from a man aged 40-55 years in good health and CMV-seropositive.

The chain couples TRBV6-5 to TRBJ2-7, with 8 bases identical to TRBD2. The CDR3 runs 14 residues. Germline CDR1 MNHEY, CDR2 SVGAGI. The V gene end was trimmed by 5 bases and the J gene end by 7 bases; junction bases not matched to a gene: 10. Here the CDR3 reads CASSRIAGSWEQYF. In DNA, the CDR3 is TGTGCCAGCAGTCGTATAGCGGGAAGTTGGGAGCAGTACTTC.

This chain uses TRBV10-3 with TRBJ2-7; 12 nucleotides align to TRBD2. With 3 bases clipped from V and 2 bases from J, the junction kept 5 bases outside the gene matches. This CDR3 comprises 16 residues. Germline CDR1 reads ENHRY; CDR2 reads SYGVKD. This CDR3 is CAISEPPSGGAYEQYF. The CDR3 DNA is TGTGCCATCAGTGAACCCCCTAGCGGGGGGGCCTACGAGCAGTACTTC.

V gene TRBV6-5 combines with J gene TRBJ2-7; the D gene is possibly TRBD1 (6 bases). V was shortened by 5 bases and J by 2 bases, with 16 bases between the two germline ends. The CDR3 covers 15 residues. Per germline, CDR1 MNHEY and CDR2 SVGAGI. CDR3 DNA sequence: TGTGCCAGCAGTCCTTACAGAGGGGGTCCCTACGAGCAGTACTTC. Protein product: CASSPYRGGPYEQYF.

This chain joins TRBV6-5 and TRBJ2-5; 7 bases map to TRBD1. Near its end, the DNA agrees better with TRBJ2-7, so the J call may be wrong. CDR3 length: 15 amino acids. Germline V gene data show CDR1 as MNHEY and CDR2 as SVGAGI. CDR3 bases: TGTGCCAGCAGTGCCCGGGACCAGGGGGTCCACGAGCAGTACTTC. Translation gives CASSARDQGVHEQYF.

This clone was recorded only once. Its ends do not fully match the called genes, so a read error is possible. Other DNA sequences of this sample code for an identical CDR3. This chain links TRBV7-3 with TRBJ2-7; 9 positions match TRBD1. Germline assignment: CDR1 SGHTA and CDR2 FQGTGA. This CDR3 is 16 amino acids long. The CDR3 is CASSLTAGTGIHEQYF. For the CDR3, the DNA is TGCGCCAGCAGCTTAACGGCCGGGACAGGGATCCACGAGCAGTACTTC.

In this sample, this clone turned up once. In DNA form, the CDR3 reads TGTGCCACCAGCGAGCCGGGGATCTACGAGCAGTACTTC. It specifies CATSEPGIYEQYF. This chain connects TRBV15 to TRBJ2-7, with D possibly matching TRBD2 (5 bases). The CDR3 contains 13 residues. The germline gives CDR1 LNHNV, CDR2 YYDKDF (reference sequence). The V and J ends lost 5 bases and 3 bases respectively, with 11 bases between them.

This chain connects TRBV6-4 to TRBJ1-1; 8 positions agree with TRBD1. J lost 4 bases, V lost 4 bases, and 5 bases had no gene match. The CDR3 is 14 amino acids. Germline V CDR1 and CDR2: MRHNA, SNTAGT. The CDR3 sequence: CASSARTGGTEAFF. For the CDR3, the DNA is TGTGCCAGCAGTGCCCGCACAGGGGGCACTGAAGCTTTCTTT.

V gene TRBV11-1 combines with J gene TRBJ2-3, with D unclear. Looked up from germline, CDR1 is SGHAT and CDR2 is FQDESV (reference sequence). Between the trimmed V and J ends, which lost 3 bases and 5 bases, there was a span of 6 bases. CDR3 size: 12 residues. CDR3 loop: CASSFPRDTQYF. Here the CDR3 DNA reads TGTGCCAGCAGCTTTCCCAGAGATACGCAGTATTTT.

The J gene is TRBJ2-1, the V gene TRBV9; 9 positions match TRBD2. Germline CDR1 is SGDLS and CDR2 is YYNGEE. CDR3 length: 16 residues. The V gene end was trimmed by 0 bases and the J gene end by 8 bases; junction bases not matched to a gene: 9. CDR3 sequence: CASSVGLAGISYEQFF. The CDR3 DNA reads TGTGCCAGCAGCGTAGGGCTAGCGGGAATAAGCTATGAGCAGTTCTTC. The full variable domain, its missing parts supplied by reference TRBV9 and TRBJ2-1, is DSGVTQTPKHLITATGQRVTLRCSPRSGDLSVYWYQQSLDQGLQFLIQYYNGEERAKGNILERFSAQQFPDLHSELNLSSLELGDSALYFCASSVGLAGISYEQFFGPGTRLTVL.

The V call is TRBV7-9, the J call TRBJ1-1; TRBD1 is a possible D gene (6 bases). The germline CDR1 and CDR2 sequences are SEHNR and FQNEAQ (reference sequence). Trimming left V 5 bases short and J 5 bases short, with 18 bases between. The CDR3 is 15 residues long. CDR3 region: CASSLTTQGITEAFF. The CDR3 DNA is TGTGCCAGCAGCCTAACCACACAGGGAATAACTGAAGCTTTCTTT.

This CDR3 reads CASSTRDTSGNTIYF. DNA of the CDR3: TGTGCCAGCAGCACCCGGGACACCTCTGGAAACACCATATATTTT. This rearrangement joins TRBV9 to TRBJ1-3, with D maybe TRBD1 (6 bases). V lost 4 bases and J 0 bases, leaving 11 bases between the germline ends. This CDR3 spans 15 amino acids. Germline V gene sequence: CDR1 SGDLS, CDR2 YYNGEE. Filled out from reference TRBV9 and TRBJ1-3, the complete variable domain reads DSGVTQTPKHLITATGQRVTLRCSPRSGDLSVYWYQQSLDQGLQFLIQYYNGEERAKGNILERFSAQQFPDLHSELNLSSLELGDSALYFCASSTRDTSGNTIYFGEGSWLTVV.

The chain is built from TRBV18 and TRBJ2-6; D possibly corresponds to TRBD1 (5 bases). Germline CDR1 KGHSH, CDR2 LQKENI. The CDR3 consists of 19 residues. V was cut by 1 base and J by 0 bases, with 16 bases left in between. The CDR3 bases are TGTGCCAGCTCACCACAGTTCGGAGACAGAGACTCTGGGGCCAACGTCCTGACTTTC. This sequence encodes CASSPQFGDRDSGANVLTF.

J is TRBJ2-2 and V is TRBV9; unclear D gene. Germline V gives CDR1 SGDLS, CDR2 YYNGEE. This CDR3 is 12 amino acids long. V was cut by 0 bases and J by 7 bases, with 4 bases left in between. The CDR3 bases are TGTGCCAGCAGCGTAGCCTTCGGGGAGCTGTTTTTT. Amino acid sequence: CASSVAFGELFF.

The genes are TRBV7-2 and TRBJ2-7; 12 bases fit TRBD2. CDR3 length: 16 residues. The trim removed 2 bases at V and 4 bases at J, leaving 6 bases unmatched. Looked up from germline, CDR1 is SGHTA and CDR2 is FQGNSA. The CDR3 sequence: CASSLSSGGAGYEQYF. The CDR3, as DNA: TGTGCCAGCAGCTTATCTAGCGGGGGGGCTGGGTACGAGCAGTACTTC.

The chain has TRBV18 and TRBJ2-5; D gene unclear. Germline assignment: CDR1 KGHSH and CDR2 LQKENI. V was shortened by 3 bases and J by 1 base, with 6 bases between the two germline ends. CDR3 length equals 13 residues. Here the CDR3 DNA reads TGTGCCAGCTCACCGAACTTCCAAGAGACCCAGTACTTC. Residues: CASSPNFQETQYF.

The chain carries TRBV4-1 and TRBJ1-1, with TRBD1 identical over 7 bases. The CDR3 is 14 amino acids. The germline V gene encodes CDR1 MGHRA and CDR2 YSYEKL. With V trimmed by 3 bases and J by 5 bases, 6 bases remained unmatched. This CDR3 is CASSQLTGKTEAFF. In nucleotides, the CDR3 is TGCGCCAGCAGCCAGTTGACAGGGAAAACTGAAGCTTTCTTT.

V gene TRBV6-5 combines with J gene TRBJ2-7; the D gene is possibly TRBD1 (6 bases). This CDR3 contains 14 residues. The germline V and J ends were trimmed by 4 bases and 3 bases, with 13 bases remaining between them. Looked up from germline, CDR1 is MNHEY and CDR2 is SVGAGI. The CDR3 is CASSSWDNDYEQYF. DNA of the CDR3: TGTGCCAGCAGTTCATGGGACAACGACTACGAGCAGTACTTC.

The chain uses TRBV7-9 and TRBJ1-1; D is unresolved. CDR3 length: 14 residues. Trimming stripped 2 bases from V and 1 base from J, with 8 bases between. From germline, CDR1 is SEHNR and CDR2 FQNEAQ (reference sequence). CDR3 sequence reads: CASSLSGQNTEAFF. The CDR3 DNA is TGTGCCAGCAGCTTATCTGGCCAGAACACTGAAGCTTTCTTT.

The V gene is TRBV4-1, the J gene TRBJ2-6, with D perhaps TRBD2 (5 bases). This CDR3 region has 19 residues. The V gene lost 0 bases and the J gene lost 0 bases, with 15 bases spanning the gap. CDR1 and CDR2 (germline): MGHRA, YSYEKL. The CDR3 protein is CASSQDSPAGYSGANVLTF. The CDR3 nucleotides are TGCGCCAGCAGCCAAGATTCCCCCGCGGGCTACTCTGGGGCCAACGTCCTGACTTTC.

The gene calls are TRBV20-1 and TRBJ1-2; D is undetermined. The CDR3 is 10 residues long. V lost 3 bases and J lost 8, with 7 bases in between. The germline gives CDR1 DFQATT, CDR2 SNEGSKA (reference sequence). CDR3 sequence: CSARESGYTF. For the CDR3, the DNA is TGCAGTGCTAGGGAGTCAGGCTACACCTTC.

The rearrangement links TRBV7-3 to TRBJ1-6; the match to TRBD1 covers 7 bases. The trim removed 2 bases at V and 14 bases at J, leaving 12 bases unmatched. The CDR3 runs 15 residues. Germline CDR1 is SGHTA and CDR2 is FQGTGA. CDR3 in amino acids: CASSLLGGDAQALHF. The CDR3 coding sequence is TGTGCCAGCAGCTTATTAGGGGGCGATGCCCAAGCCCTCCACTTT.

This clone came up once. The same CDR3 arises from other DNA sequences in this sample as well. This chain uses TRBV28 with TRBJ2-7, with D perhaps TRBD1 (7 bases). Germline lookup yields CDR1 MDHEN and CDR2 SYDVKM. V was pared by 3 bases and J by 1 base, with 10 bases between. The CDR3 has 14 residues. Written as DNA, the CDR3 is TGTGCCAGCAGTTTCCCAGGGGGGTCCTACGAGCAGTACTTC. This codes for CASSFPGGSYEQYF.

The chain is built from TRBV4-3 and TRBJ2-1; D possibly corresponds to TRBD2 (5 bases). Germline loops: CDR1 LGHNA, CDR2 YSLEER. The length of the CDR3 is 17 residues. Trimming removed 0 bases from V and 3 bases from J, with 15 bases in between. The CDR3 nucleotides read TGCGCCAGCAGCCAAGAACTCCCGGGATCAGACTACAATGAGCAGTTCTTC. It codes for CASSQELPGSDYNEQFF.

The chain joins TRBV9 to TRBJ1-2; 9 positions agree with TRBD1. CDR1 is SGDLS, CDR2 YYNGEE, per germline. The V and J ends lost 0 bases and 8 bases, in that order; junction bases with no gene match: 8. This CDR3 is 15 amino acids long. CDR3 nucleotides: TGTGCCAGCAGCGTAGAAGGGACAGGGCCCCGGGGCTACACCTTC. Translating gives CASSVEGTGPRGYTF.

This clone was found a few times. The gene calls are TRBV6-1 and TRBJ2-7, with D maybe TRBD2 (5 bases). The V end lost 4 bases, the J end lost 3 bases, and 7 bases lay between the germline ends. The CDR3 totals 12 residues. In germline, CDR1 is MNHNS, CDR2 SASEGT. The CDR3 nucleotides read TGTGCCAGCAGTGTGGGAGTCTACGAGCAGTACTTC. Protein sequence: CASSVGVYEQYF.

This clone has just a few counts. The chain links TRBV6-1 to TRBJ1-2; 7 bases line up with TRBD1. The V and J ends lost 10 bases and 6 bases, in that order; junction bases with no gene match: 14. The CDR3 contains 14 residues. Germline CDR1 and CDR2: MNHNS and SASEGT. CDR3 DNA sequence: TGTGCCACGTGGCCGGGACAGATATTGCATGGCTACACCTTC. This codes for CATWPGQILHGYTF.

This clone turned up a few times. The rearrangement uses TRBV6-6 and TRBJ1-5; TRBD1 aligns across 8 bases. Germline V gene lookup returns CDR1 MNHNY and CDR2 SVGAGI (reference sequence). The junction had 8 bases not matched to a gene; V was cut back by 6 bases and J by 7 bases. This CDR3 spans 14 amino acids. The CDR3 protein is CASRGQGLSQPQHF. Written as DNA, the CDR3 is TGTGCCAGCAGAGGACAGGGACTTTCCCAGCCCCAGCATTTT.